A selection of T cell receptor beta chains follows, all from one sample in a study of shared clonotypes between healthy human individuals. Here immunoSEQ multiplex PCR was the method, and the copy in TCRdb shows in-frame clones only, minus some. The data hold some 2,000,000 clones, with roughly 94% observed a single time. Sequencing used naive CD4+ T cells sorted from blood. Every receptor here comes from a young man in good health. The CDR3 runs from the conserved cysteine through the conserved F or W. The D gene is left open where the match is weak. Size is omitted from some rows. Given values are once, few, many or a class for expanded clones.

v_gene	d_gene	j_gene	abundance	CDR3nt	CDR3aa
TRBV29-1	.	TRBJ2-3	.	TGCAGCGTTGAAGTTTCTAGCGCTGATACGCAGTATTTT	CSVEVSSADTQYF
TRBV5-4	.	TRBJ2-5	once	TGTGCCAGCAGCCGTTTGGTTGGGGGTGGGGAGACCCAGTACTTC	CASSRLVGGGETQYF
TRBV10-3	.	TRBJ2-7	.	TGTGCCATCAGTGAGTTTAGCGAATACGAGCAGTACTTC	CAISEFSEYEQYF
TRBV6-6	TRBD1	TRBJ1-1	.	TGTGCCAGCGGGGACAGGGCGGGGAACACTGAAGCTTTCTTT	CASGDRAGNTEAFF
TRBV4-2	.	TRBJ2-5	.	TGTGCCAGCAGCCAAGTCCAGACTCGTCAAGAGACCCAGTACTTC	CASSQVQTRQETQYF
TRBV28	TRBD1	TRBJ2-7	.	TGTGCCAGCATAACCACCGGGACAGGTCGGGAGGAGCAGTACTTC	CASITTGTGREEQYF
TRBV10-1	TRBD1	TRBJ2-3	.	TGCGCCAGCAGTCGCGGACAGGGGACAGATACGCAGTATTTT	CASSRGQGTDTQYF
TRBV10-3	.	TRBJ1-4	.	TGTGCCATCAGTGAGCGGGAAGCAACTAATGAAAAACTGTTTTTT	CAISEREATNEKLFF
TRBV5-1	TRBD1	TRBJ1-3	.	TGCGCCAGCAGCTTGGACCCACAGGGGTCCTCTGGAAACACCATATATTTT	CASSLDPQGSSGNTIYF
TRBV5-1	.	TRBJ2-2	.	TGCGCCAGCAGTCAGGGACGCACCGGGGAGCTGTTTTTT	CASSQGRTGELFF
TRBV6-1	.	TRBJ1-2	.	TGTGCCAGTTCCAACAGGGTCTTGGGAGGCTACACCTTC	CASSNRVLGGYTF
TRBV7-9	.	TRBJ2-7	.	TGTGCCAGCAGCGCTTCTTGGACAGCCTACGAGCAGTACTTC	CASSASWTAYEQYF
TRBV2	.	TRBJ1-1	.	TGTGCCAGCAGATGGGACACTGCTGAAGCTTTCTTT	CASRWDTAEAFF
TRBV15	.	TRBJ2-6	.	TGTGCCACCAGCAGAGCTGTGCCCCCCGTCCTGACTTTC	CATSRAVPPVLTF
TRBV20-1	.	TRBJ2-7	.	TGCAGTGCTAGTGGGCCCTACGAGCAGTACTTC	CSASGPYEQYF